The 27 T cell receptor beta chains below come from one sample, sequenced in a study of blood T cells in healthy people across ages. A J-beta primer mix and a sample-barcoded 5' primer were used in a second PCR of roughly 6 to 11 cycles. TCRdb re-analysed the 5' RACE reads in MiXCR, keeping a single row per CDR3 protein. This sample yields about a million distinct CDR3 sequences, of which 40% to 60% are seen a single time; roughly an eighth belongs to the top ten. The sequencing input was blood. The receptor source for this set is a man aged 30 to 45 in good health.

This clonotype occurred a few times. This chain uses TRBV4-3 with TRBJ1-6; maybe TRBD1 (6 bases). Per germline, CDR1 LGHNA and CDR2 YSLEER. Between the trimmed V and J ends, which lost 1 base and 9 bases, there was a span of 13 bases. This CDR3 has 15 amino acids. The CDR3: CASSQAPGDSSPLHF. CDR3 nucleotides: TGCGCCAGCAGCCAAGCTCCAGGGGATAGTTCACCCCTCCACTTT.

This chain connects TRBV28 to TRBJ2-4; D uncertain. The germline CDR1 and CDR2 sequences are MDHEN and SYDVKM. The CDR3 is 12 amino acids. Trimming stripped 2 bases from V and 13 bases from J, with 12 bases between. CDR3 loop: CASSLSILEQYF. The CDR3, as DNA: TGTGCCAGCAGTTTAAGTATACTGGAGCAGTACTTC.

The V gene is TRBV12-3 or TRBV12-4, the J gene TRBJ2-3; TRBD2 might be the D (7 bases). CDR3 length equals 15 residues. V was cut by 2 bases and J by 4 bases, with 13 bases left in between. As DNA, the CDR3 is TGTGCCAGCAGTTTAAACGGGGGGCAGGCAGATACGCAGTATTTT. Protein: CASSLNGGQADTQYF.

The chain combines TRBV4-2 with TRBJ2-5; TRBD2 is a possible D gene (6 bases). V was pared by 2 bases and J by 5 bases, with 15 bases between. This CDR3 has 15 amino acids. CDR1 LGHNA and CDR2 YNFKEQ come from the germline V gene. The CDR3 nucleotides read TGTGCCAGCAGCCAATCCCCGGGGGACGCGGAGACCCAGTACTTC. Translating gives CASSQSPGDAETQYF.

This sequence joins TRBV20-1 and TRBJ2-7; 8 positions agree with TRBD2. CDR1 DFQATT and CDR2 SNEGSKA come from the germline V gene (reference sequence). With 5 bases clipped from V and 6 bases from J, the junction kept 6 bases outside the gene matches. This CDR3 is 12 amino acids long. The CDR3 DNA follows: TGCAGTGCTCGGGAGGGGCTAACCGAGCAGTACTTC. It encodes CSAREGLTEQYF.

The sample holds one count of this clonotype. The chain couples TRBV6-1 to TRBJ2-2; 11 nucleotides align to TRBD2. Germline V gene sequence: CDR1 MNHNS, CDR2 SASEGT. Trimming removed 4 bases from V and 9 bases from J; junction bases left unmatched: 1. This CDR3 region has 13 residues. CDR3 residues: CASSVAGGWELFF. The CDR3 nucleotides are TGTGCCAGCAGTGTAGCGGGGGGGTGGGAGCTGTTTTTT.

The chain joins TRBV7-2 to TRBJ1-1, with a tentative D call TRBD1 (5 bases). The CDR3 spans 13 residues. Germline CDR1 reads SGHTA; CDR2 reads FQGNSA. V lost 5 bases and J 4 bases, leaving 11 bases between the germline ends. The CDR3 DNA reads TGTGCCAGCAGCCTCGACAGTATCACTGAAGCTTTCTTT. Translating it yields CASSLDSITEAFF.

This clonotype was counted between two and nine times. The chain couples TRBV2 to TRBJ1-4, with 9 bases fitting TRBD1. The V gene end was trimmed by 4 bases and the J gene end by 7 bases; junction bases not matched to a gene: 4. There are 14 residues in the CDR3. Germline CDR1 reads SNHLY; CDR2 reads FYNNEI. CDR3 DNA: TGTGCCAGCAGTGTTGACAGGGGGGGTGAAAAACTGTTTTTT. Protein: CASSVDRGGEKLFF.

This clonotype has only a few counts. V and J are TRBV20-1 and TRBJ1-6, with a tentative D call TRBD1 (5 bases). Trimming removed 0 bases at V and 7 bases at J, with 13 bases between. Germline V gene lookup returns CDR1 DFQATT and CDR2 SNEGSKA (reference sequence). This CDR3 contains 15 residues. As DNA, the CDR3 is TGCAGTGCTAGAGAGGCAGGGAGCACCAATTCACCCCTCCACTTT. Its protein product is CSAREAGSTNSPLHF.

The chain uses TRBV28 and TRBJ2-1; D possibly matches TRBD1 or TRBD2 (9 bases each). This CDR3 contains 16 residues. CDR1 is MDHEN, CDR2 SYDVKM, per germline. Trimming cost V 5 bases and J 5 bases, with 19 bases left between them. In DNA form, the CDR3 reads TGTGCCAGCAGTACAGGGGGCGGGAGGGCCCACAATGAGCAGTTCTTC. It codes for CASSTGGGRAHNEQFF.

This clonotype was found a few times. The CDR3 here is CAIGPSETQYF. In DNA form, the CDR3 reads TGTGCCATCGGCCCGAGTGAGACCCAGTACTTC. The chain is built from TRBV10-3 and TRBJ2-5; no firm D call. The CDR3 spans 11 residues. Germline V lookup: CDR1 ENHRY, CDR2 SYGVKD. V lost 8 bases and J 5 bases, leaving 9 bases between the germline ends.

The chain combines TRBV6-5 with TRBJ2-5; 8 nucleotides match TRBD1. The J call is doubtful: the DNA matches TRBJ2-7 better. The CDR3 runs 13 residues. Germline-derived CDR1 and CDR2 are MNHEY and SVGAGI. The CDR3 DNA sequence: TGTGCCAGCAGTTCCACGGACAGGGACGAGCAGTACTTC. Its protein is CASSSTDRDEQYF.

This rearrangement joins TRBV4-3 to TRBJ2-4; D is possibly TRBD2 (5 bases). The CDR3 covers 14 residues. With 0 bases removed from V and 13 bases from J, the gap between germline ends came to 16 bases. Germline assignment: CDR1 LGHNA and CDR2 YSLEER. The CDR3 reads CASSQDPRQWEQYF. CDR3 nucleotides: TGCGCCAGCAGCCAAGATCCCCGGCAGTGGGAGCAGTACTTC.

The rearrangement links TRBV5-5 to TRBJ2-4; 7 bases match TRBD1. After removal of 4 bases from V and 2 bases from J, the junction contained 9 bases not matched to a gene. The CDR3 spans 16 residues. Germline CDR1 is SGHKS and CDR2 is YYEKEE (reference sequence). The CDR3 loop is CASSVDRVGTKNIQYF. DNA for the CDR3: TGTGCCAGCAGCGTCGACAGGGTAGGGACCAAAAACATTCAGTACTTC.

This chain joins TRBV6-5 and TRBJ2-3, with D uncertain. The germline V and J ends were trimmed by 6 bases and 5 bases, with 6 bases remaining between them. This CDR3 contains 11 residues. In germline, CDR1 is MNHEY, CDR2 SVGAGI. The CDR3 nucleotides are TGTGCCAGCAGGGCTCTAGATACGCAGTATTTT. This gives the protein CASRALDTQYF.

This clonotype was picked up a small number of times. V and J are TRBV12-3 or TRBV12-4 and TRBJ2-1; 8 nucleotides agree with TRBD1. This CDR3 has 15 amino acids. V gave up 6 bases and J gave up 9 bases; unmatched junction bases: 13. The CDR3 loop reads CASRPSEGTGSEQFF. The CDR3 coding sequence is TGTGCCAGCAGACCCTCGGAGGGGACAGGTAGTGAGCAGTTCTTC.

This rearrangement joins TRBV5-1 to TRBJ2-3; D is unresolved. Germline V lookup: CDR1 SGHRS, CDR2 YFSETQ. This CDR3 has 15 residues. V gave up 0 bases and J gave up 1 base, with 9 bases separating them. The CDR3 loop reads CASSLAPARTDTQYF. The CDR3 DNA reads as TGCGCCAGCAGCTTGGCACCCGCTCGCACAGATACGCAGTATTTT.

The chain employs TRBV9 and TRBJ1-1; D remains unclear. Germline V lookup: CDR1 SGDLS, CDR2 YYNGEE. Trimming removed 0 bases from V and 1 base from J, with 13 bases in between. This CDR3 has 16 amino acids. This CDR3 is CASSVVEHLANTEAFF. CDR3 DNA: TGTGCCAGCAGCGTAGTGGAGCATCTCGCGAACACTGAAGCTTTCTTT.

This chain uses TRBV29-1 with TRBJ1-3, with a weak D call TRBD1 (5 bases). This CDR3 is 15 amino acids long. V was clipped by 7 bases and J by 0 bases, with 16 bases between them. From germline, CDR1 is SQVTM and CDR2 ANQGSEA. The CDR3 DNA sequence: TGCAGCGCCTTGGGGGGTACCTCCTCTGGAAACACCATATATTTT. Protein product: CSALGGTSSGNTIYF.

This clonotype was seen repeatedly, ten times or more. The CDR3 DNA is TGTGCCAGCAGCCAAGGGGTGAGAAGCGGGGTAGGATATCAAGAGACCCAGTACTTC. Translated, it gives CASSQGVRSGVGYQETQYF. The rearrangement uses TRBV4-2 and TRBJ2-5, with TRBD2 identical over 7 bases. The CDR3 consists of 19 residues. Germline lookup yields CDR1 LGHNA and CDR2 YNFKEQ. Unmatched junction bases numbered 16, after V lost 1 base and J lost 2 bases.

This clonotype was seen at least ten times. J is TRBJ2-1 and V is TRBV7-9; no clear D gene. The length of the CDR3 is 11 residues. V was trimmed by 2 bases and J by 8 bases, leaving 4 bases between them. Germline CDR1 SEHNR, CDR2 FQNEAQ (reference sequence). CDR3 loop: CASSLNYEQFF. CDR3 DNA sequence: TGTGCCAGCAGCTTAAATTATGAGCAGTTCTTC.

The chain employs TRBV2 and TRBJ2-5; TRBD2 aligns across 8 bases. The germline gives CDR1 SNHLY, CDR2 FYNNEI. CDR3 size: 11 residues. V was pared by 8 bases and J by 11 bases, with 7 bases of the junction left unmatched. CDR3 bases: TGTGCCAGCCCCGGGGGGGGGAGGCAGTACTTC. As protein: CASPGGGRQYF. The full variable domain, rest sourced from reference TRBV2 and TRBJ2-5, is EPEVTQTPSHQVTQMGQEVILRCVPISNHLYFYWYRQILGQKVEFLVSFYNNEISEKSEIFDDQFSVERPDGSNFTLKIRSTKLEDSAMYFCASPGGGRQYFGPGTRLLVL.

The CDR3 DNA reads TGTGCCAGCAGTGAAGCAGGGGGGCTGAACTACGAGCAGTACTTC. It yields the protein CASSEAGGLNYEQYF. The V and J genes are TRBV2 and TRBJ2-7; D is tentatively TRBD1 or TRBD2 (6 bases each). Deletions cut 0 bases from V and 3 bases from J, with 12 bases between. Germline CDR1 is SNHLY and CDR2 is FYNNEI. The length of the CDR3 is 15 residues.

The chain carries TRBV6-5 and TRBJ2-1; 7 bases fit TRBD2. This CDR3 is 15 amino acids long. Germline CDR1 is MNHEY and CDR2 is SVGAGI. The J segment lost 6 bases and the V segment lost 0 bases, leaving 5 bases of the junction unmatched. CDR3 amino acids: CASSYSPTSRNEQFF. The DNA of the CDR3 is TGTGCCAGCAGTTACTCCCCGACTAGCCGCAATGAGCAGTTCTTC.

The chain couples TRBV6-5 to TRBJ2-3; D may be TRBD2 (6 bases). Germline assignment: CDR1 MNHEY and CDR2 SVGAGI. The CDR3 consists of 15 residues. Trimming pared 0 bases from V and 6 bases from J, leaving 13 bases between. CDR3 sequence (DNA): TGTGCCAGCAGTTACTCGAGGGGAGGAGGTGATACGCAGTATTTT. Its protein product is CASSYSRGGGDTQYF.

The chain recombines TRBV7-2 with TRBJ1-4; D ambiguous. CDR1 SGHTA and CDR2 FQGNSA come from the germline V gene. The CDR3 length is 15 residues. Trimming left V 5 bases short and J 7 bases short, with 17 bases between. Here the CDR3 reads CASSRPEGGIEKLFF. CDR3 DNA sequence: TGTGCCAGCAGCCGTCCGGAGGGAGGAATTGAAAAACTGTTTTTT. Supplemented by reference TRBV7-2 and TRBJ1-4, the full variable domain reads GAGVSQSPSNKVTEKGKDVELRCDPISGHTALYWYRQSLGQGLEFLIYFQGNSAPDKSGLPSDRFSAERTGGSVSTLTIQRTQQEDSAVYLCASSRPEGGIEKLFFGSGTQLSVL.

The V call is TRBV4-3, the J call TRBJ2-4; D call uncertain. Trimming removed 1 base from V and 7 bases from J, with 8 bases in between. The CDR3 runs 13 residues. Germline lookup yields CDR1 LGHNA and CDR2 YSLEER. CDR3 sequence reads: CASSQASGNIQYF. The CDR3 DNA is TGCGCCAGCAGCCAAGCTTCAGGCAACATTCAGTACTTC.